A selection of T cell receptor beta chains follows, all from one sample in a study of cytomegalovirus exposure and HLA in healthy donors. The assay was immunoSEQ multiplex PCR, and TCRdb's table has in-frame clones only and misses some. The sample lists a few hundred thousand clones, over 80% occurring once. Sequences were obtained from PBMCs. All receptors derive from a woman aged 18 to 35 in good health and CMV-seronegative. Each CDR3 is given with its conserved first and last residue. D genes are given only for firm matches. Some rows mark clone size as missing; the rest say once, few, many or name a class of expanded clone.

clone_size: -; d_call: TRBD1; v_call: TRBV28; j_call: TRBJ1-2; cdr3_nt: TGTGCCAGCAGCCCCGTGGATGGGACAGGGGGCCACTATGGCTACACCTTC; cdr3_aa: CASSPVDGTGGHYGYTF
clone_size: -; d_call: -; v_call: TRBV5-1; j_call: TRBJ2-7; cdr3_nt: TGCGCCAGCAGCTCTACCGCAGGGGCCTACGAGCAGTACTTC; cdr3_aa: CASSSTAGAYEQYF
clone_size: -; d_call: TRBD2; v_call: TRBV28; j_call: TRBJ2-1; cdr3_nt: TGTGCCAGCAGTCAAAGACTAGCGGGAGTTGGTGAGCAGTTCTTC; cdr3_aa: CASSQRLAGVGEQFF
clone_size: -; d_call: -; v_call: TRBV30; j_call: TRBJ1-2; cdr3_nt: TGTGCCTGGAGTGTACCGGGCTATGGCTACACCTTC; cdr3_aa: CAWSVPGYGYTF
clone_size: -; d_call: TRBD2; v_call: TRBV4-1; j_call: TRBJ2-7; cdr3_nt: TGCGCCAGCAGCCCGGCCGGGACTAGCGCTATCTCCTTAGCGTACGAGCAGTACTTC; cdr3_aa: CASSPAGTSAISLAYEQYF
clone_size: -; d_call: TRBD1; v_call: TRBV19; j_call: TRBJ1-2; cdr3_nt: TGTGCCAGTAGGACGGACAGGGCCACGTCGGGCTACACCTTC; cdr3_aa: CASRTDRATSGYTF
clone_size: -; d_call: -; v_call: TRBV19; j_call: TRBJ1-5; cdr3_nt: TGTGCCAGTAGTATCGGGCGGGGGAGCAATCAGCCCCAGCATTTT; cdr3_aa: CASSIGRGSNQPQHF
clone_size: -; d_call: TRBD2; v_call: TRBV29-1; j_call: TRBJ2-7; cdr3_nt: TGCAGCGTTGGGAGGCCGGGACTAGCGGGAGGGGTCCCGAGGGAGCAGTACTTC; cdr3_aa: CSVGRPGLAGGVPREQYF
clone_size: -; d_call: TRBD2; v_call: TRBV7-6; j_call: TRBJ2-3; cdr3_nt: TGTGCCAGCAGCACCGGGACTAGCGGGAGATCGCAGTATTTT; cdr3_aa: CASSTGTSGRSQYF
clone_size: -; d_call: TRBD1; v_call: TRBV5-4; j_call: TRBJ1-1; cdr3_nt: TGTGCCAGCAGCTTACCGGGACAGGTAAACACTGAAGCTTTCTTT; cdr3_aa: CASSLPGQVNTEAFF
clone_size: -; d_call: TRBD1; v_call: TRBV9; j_call: TRBJ1-6; cdr3_nt: TGTGCCAGCAGCGTTACAGGGGGTGGGAATTCACCCCTCCACTTT; cdr3_aa: CASSVTGGGNSPLHF
clone_size: -; d_call: -; v_call: TRBV11-3; j_call: TRBJ1-1; cdr3_nt: TGTGCCAGCAGCTTAGATACACGAGCGACAGCTTTCTTT; cdr3_aa: CASSLDTRATAFF
clone_size: -; d_call: -; v_call: TRBV30; j_call: TRBJ2-1; cdr3_nt: TGTGCCTGGAGGTTAAGGAGGTCCTACAATGAGCAGTTCTTC; cdr3_aa: CAWRLRRSYNEQFF
clone_size: -; d_call: -; v_call: TRBV27; j_call: TRBJ2-1; cdr3_nt: TGTGCCAGCCTAACAGACGGACAGGGAGGGATCCACCCCCCGTACAATGAGCAGTTCTTC; cdr3_aa: CASLTDGQGGIHPPYNEQFF
clone_size: -; d_call: -; v_call: TRBV5-4; j_call: TRBJ1-2; cdr3_nt: TGTGCCAGCAGCTTTGGGGGGGGCTACACCTTC; cdr3_aa: CASSFGGGYTF
clone_size: -; d_call: TRBD1; v_call: TRBV9; j_call: TRBJ1-4; cdr3_nt: TGTGCCAGCAGCAGAGGGACAGCAAATGCGGCTAATGAAAAACTGTTTTTT; cdr3_aa: CASSRGTANAANEKLFF
clone_size: -; d_call: -; v_call: TRBV5-1; j_call: TRBJ1-2; cdr3_nt: TGCGCCAGCAGCTCCGGGGTACAGGGTTTCCGTGGCTACACCTTC; cdr3_aa: CASSSGVQGFRGYTF
clone_size: -; d_call: -; v_call: TRBV7-6; j_call: TRBJ2-7; cdr3_nt: TGTGCCAGCAGCTTAGGAAGGGCGGGGTACGAGCAGTACTTC; cdr3_aa: CASSLGRAGYEQYF
clone_size: -; d_call: -; v_call: TRBV4-1; j_call: TRBJ1-2; cdr3_nt: TGCGCCAGCAGCCAAGATCGGGGGTTGGATGGCTACACCTTC; cdr3_aa: CASSQDRGLDGYTF
clone_size: -; d_call: TRBD2; v_call: TRBV30; j_call: TRBJ2-7; cdr3_nt: TGTGCCTGGAGTGTATTGGGGGGGTTTGGCCACGAGCAGTACTTC; cdr3_aa: CAWSVLGGFGHEQYF
clone_size: once; d_call: TRBD1; v_call: TRBV18; j_call: TRBJ1-2; cdr3_nt: TGTGCCAGCTCAATCAGACAGGGGTCGGACTATGGCTACACCTTC; cdr3_aa: CASSIRQGSDYGYTF
clone_size: -; d_call: TRBD2; v_call: TRBV6-4; j_call: TRBJ2-7; cdr3_nt: TGTGCCAGCAGTTCCTTACTAGCGGGTTACGAGCAGTACTTC; cdr3_aa: CASSSLLAGYEQYF